The clone carrying this T cell receptor (beta chain) has just one count. Its specificity is unknown. The data were produced by immunoSEQ multiplex PCR, yet TCRdb's version contains in-frame clones alone and is incomplete. The sample holds roughly 27,000 clones, 80% to 90% seen once. Losses at the gene ends were 3 bases for V and 2 bases for J; bases not matched to a gene: 7. The CDR3 totals 16 residues. Germline V gives CDR1 SGHRS, CDR2 YFSETQ. Time point reported: 2014-2015 season, pre-vaccination. Adults received seasonal inactivated influenza vaccine, with sorted blood CD4 subsets sequenced before and after. Non-naive CD4+CXCR5+PD-1+ cTfh were sorted into ICOS+CD38+ and ICOS-CD38- fractions. The data were taken from a study of follicular helper T cells after annual influenza vaccination. Study results and caveats: Change in circulating plasmablasts correlated with ICOS+CD38+ cTfh clonality change. Most later recoveries of Day 7 ICOS+CD38+ clones were ICOS-CD38- cTfh.

The V and J genes are TRBV5-1 and TRBJ2-5, with 10 bases identical to TRBD1. The starting material was CXCR5+ CD38- circulating T follicular helper cells from blood, obtained on the day of influenza vaccination. Subset described: circulating Tfh, non-naive CD4+CXCR5+PD-1+ (ICOS+CD38+ or ICOS-CD38-). The clonotype comes from an adult who received the influenza vaccine. CDR3 sequence (DNA): TGCGCCAGCAGCTATTCACTGGACAGGGGGCAAGAGACCCAGTACTTC. Protein sequence: CASSYSLDRGQETQYF.